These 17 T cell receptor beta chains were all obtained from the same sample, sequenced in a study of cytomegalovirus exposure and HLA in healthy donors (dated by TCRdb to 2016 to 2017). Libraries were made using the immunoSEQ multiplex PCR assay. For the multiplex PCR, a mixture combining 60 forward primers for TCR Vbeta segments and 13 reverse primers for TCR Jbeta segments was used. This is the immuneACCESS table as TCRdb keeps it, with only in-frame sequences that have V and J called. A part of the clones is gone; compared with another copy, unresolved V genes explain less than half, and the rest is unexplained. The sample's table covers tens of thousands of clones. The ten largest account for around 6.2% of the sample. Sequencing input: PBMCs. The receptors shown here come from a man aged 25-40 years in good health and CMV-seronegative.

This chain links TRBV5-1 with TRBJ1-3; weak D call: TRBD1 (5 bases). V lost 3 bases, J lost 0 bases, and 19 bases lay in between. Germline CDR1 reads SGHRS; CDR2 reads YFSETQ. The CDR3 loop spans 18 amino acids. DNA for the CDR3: TGCGCCAGCAGCTGGGATGGGGGAGGGTGGCGCTCTGGAAACACCATATATTTT. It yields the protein CASSWDGGGWRSGNTIYF.

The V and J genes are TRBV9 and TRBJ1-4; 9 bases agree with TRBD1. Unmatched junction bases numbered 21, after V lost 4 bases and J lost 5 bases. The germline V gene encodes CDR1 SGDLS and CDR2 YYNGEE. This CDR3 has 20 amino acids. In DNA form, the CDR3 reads TGTGCCAGCAGCCCGAAGTACCGGGACAGGGCCACCGATCCCAATGAAAAACTGTTTTTT. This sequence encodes CASSPKYRDRATDPNEKLFF.

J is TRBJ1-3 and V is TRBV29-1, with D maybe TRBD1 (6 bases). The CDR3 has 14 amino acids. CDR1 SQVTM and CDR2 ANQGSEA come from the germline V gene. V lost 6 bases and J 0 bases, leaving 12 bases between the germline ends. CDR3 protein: CSVPTGDSGNTIYF. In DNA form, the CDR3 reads TGCAGCGTCCCGACAGGAGACTCTGGAAACACCATATATTTT.

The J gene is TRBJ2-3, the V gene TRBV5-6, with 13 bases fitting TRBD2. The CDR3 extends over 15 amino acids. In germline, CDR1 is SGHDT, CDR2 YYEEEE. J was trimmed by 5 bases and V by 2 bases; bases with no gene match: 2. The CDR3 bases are TGTGCCAGCAGCTTTGGGACTAGCGGGGTAGATACGCAGTATTTT. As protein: CASSFGTSGVDTQYF.

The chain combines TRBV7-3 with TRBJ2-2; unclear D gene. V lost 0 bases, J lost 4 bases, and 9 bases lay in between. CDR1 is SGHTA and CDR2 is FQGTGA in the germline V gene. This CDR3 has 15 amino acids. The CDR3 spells CASSLTPSSTGELFF. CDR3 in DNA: TGTGCCAGCAGCTTAACGCCGAGTTCCACCGGGGAGCTGTTTTTT.

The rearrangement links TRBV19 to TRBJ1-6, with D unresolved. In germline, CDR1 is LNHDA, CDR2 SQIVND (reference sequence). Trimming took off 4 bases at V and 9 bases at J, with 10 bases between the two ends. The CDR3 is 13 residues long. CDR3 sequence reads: CASSSYPRSPLHF. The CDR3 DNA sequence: TGTGCCAGTAGTAGTTATCCTCGTTCACCCCTCCACTTT.

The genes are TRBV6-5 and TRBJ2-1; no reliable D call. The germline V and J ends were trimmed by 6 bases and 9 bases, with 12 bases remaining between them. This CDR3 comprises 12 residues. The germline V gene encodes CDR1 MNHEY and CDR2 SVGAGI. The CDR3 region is CASRSGWVEQFF. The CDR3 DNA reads TGTGCCAGCAGATCAGGATGGGTTGAGCAGTTCTTC.

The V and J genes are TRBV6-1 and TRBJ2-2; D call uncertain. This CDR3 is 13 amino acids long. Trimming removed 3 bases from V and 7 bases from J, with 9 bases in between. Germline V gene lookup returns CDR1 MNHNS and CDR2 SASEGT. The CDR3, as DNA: TGTGCCAGCAGTGACCGCGTGCTCGGGGAGCTGTTTTTT. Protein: CASSDRVLGELFF.

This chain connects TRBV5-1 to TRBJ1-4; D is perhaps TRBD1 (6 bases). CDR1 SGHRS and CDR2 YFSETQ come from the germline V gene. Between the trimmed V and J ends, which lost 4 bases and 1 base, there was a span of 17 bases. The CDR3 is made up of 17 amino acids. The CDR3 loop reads CASSGASGAGTNEKLFF. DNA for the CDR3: TGCGCCAGCAGCGGGGCTTCAGGGGCTGGAACTAATGAAAAACTGTTTTTT.

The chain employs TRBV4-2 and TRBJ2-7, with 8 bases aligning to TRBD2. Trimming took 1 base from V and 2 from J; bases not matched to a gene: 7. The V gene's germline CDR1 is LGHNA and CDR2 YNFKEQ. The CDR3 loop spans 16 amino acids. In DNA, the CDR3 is TGTGCCAGCAGCCAAGCAGCGGGAGACGTCGCCTACGAGCAGTACTTC. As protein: CASSQAAGDVAYEQYF.

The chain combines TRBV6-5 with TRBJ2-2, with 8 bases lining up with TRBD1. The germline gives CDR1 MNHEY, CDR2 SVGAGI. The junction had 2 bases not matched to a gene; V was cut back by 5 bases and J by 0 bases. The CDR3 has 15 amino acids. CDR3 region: CASSRTGSNTGELFF. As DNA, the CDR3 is TGTGCCAGCAGTCGGACAGGGTCGAACACCGGGGAGCTGTTTTTT.

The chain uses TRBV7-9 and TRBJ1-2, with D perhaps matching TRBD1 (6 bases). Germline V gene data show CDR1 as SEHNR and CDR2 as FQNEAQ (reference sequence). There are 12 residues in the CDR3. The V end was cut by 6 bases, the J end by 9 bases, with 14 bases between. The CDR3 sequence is CASSWNTGSYTF. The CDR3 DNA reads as TGTGCCAGCAGTTGGAATACAGGGAGCTACACCTTC.

CDR3 bases: TGCGCCAGCAGTGACTCAACAGGGGGCGAGCAGTACTTC. Translated, it gives CASSDSTGGEQYF. V gene TRBV4-3 combines with J gene TRBJ2-7; 8 nucleotides match TRBD1. CDR1 and CDR2 (germline): LGHNA, YSLEER. The CDR3 is made up of 13 amino acids. V was clipped by 6 bases and J by 6 bases; unmatched bases: 7.

The CDR3 coding sequence is TGTGCCAGCAGCCAAGACAGGGCGGTCGGTACTGAAGCTTTCTTT. This gives the protein CASSQDRAVGTEAFF. The rearrangement joins TRBV4-2 to TRBJ1-1, with D tentatively TRBD1 (5 bases). Trimming left V 0 bases short and J 5 bases short, with 13 bases between. The CDR3 is 15 amino acids. In germline, CDR1 is LGHNA, CDR2 YNFKEQ.

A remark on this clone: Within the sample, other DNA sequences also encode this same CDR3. In nucleotides, the CDR3 is TGTGCCAGCAGCCAAGGGGCCAGGGGAAGGGCTAATGAAAAACTGTTTTTT. Translated, it gives CASSQGARGRANEKLFF. This chain uses TRBV4-2 with TRBJ1-4, with a tentative D call TRBD1 (6 bases). In germline, CDR1 is LGHNA, CDR2 YNFKEQ. This CDR3 is 17 amino acids long. V lost 1 base, J lost 3 bases, and 15 bases lay in between.

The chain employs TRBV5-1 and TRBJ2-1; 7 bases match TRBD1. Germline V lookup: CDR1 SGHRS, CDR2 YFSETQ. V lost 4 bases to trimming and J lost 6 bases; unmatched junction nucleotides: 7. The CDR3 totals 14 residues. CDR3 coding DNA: TGCGCCAGCAGCGTCCCTGACAGGGTCAATGAGCAGTTCTTC. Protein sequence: CASSVPDRVNEQFF.

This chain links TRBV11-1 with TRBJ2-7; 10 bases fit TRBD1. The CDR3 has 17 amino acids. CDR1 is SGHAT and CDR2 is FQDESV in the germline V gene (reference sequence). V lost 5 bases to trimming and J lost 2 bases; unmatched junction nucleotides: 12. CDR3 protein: CASSRTGGGSGTYEQYF. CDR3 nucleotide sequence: TGTGCCAGCAGCCGGACAGGGGGTGGTAGCGGGACCTACGAGCAGTACTTC.